These 17 T cell receptor beta chains share one sample of origin, sequenced in a study of blood T cell repertoires in COVID-19. Measured with immunoSEQ multiplex PCR; TCRdb has only the in-frame clones, and not every one. The data show fewer than 200,000 clones, about 88% seen once. Input material: PBMCs or T cells enriched from blood (not recorded which). These TCRs come from a woman under 30 who had recovered from COVID-19.

The chain is built from TRBV27 and TRBJ1-6, with D possibly being TRBD1 (5 bases). Germline assignment: CDR1 MNHEY and CDR2 SMNVEV (reference sequence). The CDR3 is 15 amino acids. Trimming took 5 bases from V and 7 from J, leaving 15 bases between them. This CDR3 is CASSAGWPDNSPLHF. CDR3 DNA: TGTGCCAGCAGTGCAGGGTGGCCAGACAATTCACCCCTCCACTTT.

This chain links TRBV9 with TRBJ1-2; TRBD1 might be the D (5 bases). The CDR3 loop spans 14 amino acids. Trimming took 3 bases from V and 7 from J, leaving 16 bases between them. Germline V gene lookup returns CDR1 SGDLS and CDR2 YYNGEE. The CDR3 DNA reads as TGTGCCAGCAGCGCCCTAAGCGGGGACTCTGGCTACACCTTC. It codes for CASSALSGDSGYTF.

V usage is TRBV19 and J usage is TRBJ1-1; D is possibly TRBD1 (5 bases). Germline lookup yields CDR1 LNHDA and CDR2 SQIVND (reference sequence). This CDR3 is built from 15 residues. V gave up 7 bases and J gave up 0 bases, with 15 bases separating them. The CDR3 spells CASMGAGNLNTEAFF. Here the CDR3 DNA reads TGTGCCAGTATGGGTGCAGGGAACTTGAACACTGAAGCTTTCTTT. Based on the CDR3 plus reference TRBV19 and TRBJ1-1, the full variable domain is DGGITQSPKYLFRKEGQNVTLSCEQNLNHDAMYWYRQDPGQGLRLIYYSQIVNDFQKGDIAEGYSVSREKKESFPLTVTSAQKNPTAFYLCASMGAGNLNTEAFFGQGTRLTVV.

The chain uses TRBV28 and TRBJ2-7; a weak D match, TRBD1 (6 bases). Looked up from germline, CDR1 is MDHEN and CDR2 is SYDVKM. Trimming stripped 3 bases from V and 9 bases from J, with 18 bases between. CDR3 size: 14 residues. The CDR3 nucleotides read TGTGCCAGCAGTTTGAACAGGGCGAGGGCGTGGCAGTACTTC. Its translation: CASSLNRARAWQYF.

The genes are TRBV28 and TRBJ1-2; 8 nucleotides align to TRBD1. The CDR3 loop spans 15 amino acids. Trimming took 8 bases from V and 8 from J; bases not matched to a gene: 16. Looked up from germline, CDR1 is MDHEN and CDR2 is SYDVKM. The chain's CDR3 is CASGQGRIVTMGYTF. CDR3 nucleotide sequence: TGTGCCAGCGGACAGGGAAGGATAGTAACTATGGGCTACACCTTC.

In this sample, this clone turned up once. The chain carries TRBV11-2 and TRBJ2-1, with a possible D match to TRBD2 (5 bases). V was cut by 1 base and J by 4 bases, with 14 bases left in between. Per germline, CDR1 SGHAT and CDR2 FQNNGV. This CDR3 is built from 16 residues. The CDR3 here is CASSLVPDGIYNEQFF. The DNA for the CDR3 is TGTGCCAGCAGCTTAGTTCCGGACGGGATATACAATGAGCAGTTCTTC.

V usage is TRBV5-5 and J usage is TRBJ1-2, with unresolved D. This CDR3 contains 12 residues. The V end was cut by 0 bases, the J end by 4 bases, with 4 bases between. Germline V gene sequence: CDR1 SGHKS, CDR2 YYEKEE (reference sequence). The CDR3 sequence: CASSLDTYGYTF. The CDR3 nucleotides are TGTGCCAGCAGCTTGGACACCTATGGCTACACCTTC.

The rearrangement links TRBV28 to TRBJ1-5, with 8 positions matching TRBD1. The V and J ends lost 7 bases and 7 bases, in that order; junction bases with no gene match: 15. CDR3 length: 16 amino acids. Germline values: CDR1 MDHEN, CDR2 SYDVKM. The chain's CDR3 is CASTSLRRGLLQPQHF. The CDR3 DNA sequence: TGTGCCAGCACCTCGCTCCGCAGGGGGCTTTTGCAGCCCCAGCATTTT.

The V and J genes are TRBV27 and TRBJ2-1, with D possibly matching TRBD1 (5 bases). Per the germline V gene, CDR1 is MNHEY and CDR2 is SMNVEV (reference sequence). CDR3 length: 12 residues. V was clipped by 3 bases and J by 7 bases, with 7 bases between them. This CDR3 is CASSFSGNEQFF. The CDR3 DNA reads TGTGCCAGCAGTTTTTCAGGGAATGAGCAGTTCTTC.

V is TRBV23-1 and J is TRBJ2-2, with D possibly TRBD2 on 6 matching bases. TRBV23-1 belongs to the ORF category, with a function that is uncertain. The CDR3 length is 14 residues. V dropped 8 bases and J dropped 6 bases, with 16 bases sitting between them. The DNA of the CDR3 is TGCGCCAGCCCGGGGGTCGGTCCCCCCGGGGAGCTGTTTTTT. Encoded protein: CASPGVGPPGELFF.

J is TRBJ2-7 and V is TRBV19, with D possibly being TRBD1 (6 bases). The CDR3 is 15 residues long. CDR1 and CDR2 from the germline V gene are LNHDA and SQIVND (reference sequence). The V end lost 4 bases, the J end lost 4 bases, and 17 bases lay between the germline ends. CDR3 sequence: CASSNPTGQGYEQYF. The CDR3 DNA sequence: TGTGCCAGTAGTAACCCAACAGGGCAGGGATACGAGCAGTACTTC.

The V gene is TRBV5-6, the J gene TRBJ1-2; 8 bases line up with TRBD1. V was pared by 0 bases and J by 1 base, with 5 bases of the junction left unmatched. The CDR3 totals 16 residues. From germline, CDR1 is SGHDT and CDR2 YYEEEE. The CDR3 region has the DNA TGTGCCAGCAGCTTGGGGACAGGGAGCCATAACTATGGCTACACCTTC. Residues: CASSLGTGSHNYGYTF.

The V call is TRBV7-8, the J call TRBJ1-5; 10 nucleotides agree with TRBD1. V gave up 6 bases and J gave up 7 bases; unmatched junction bases: 9. Germline CDR1 is SGHVS and CDR2 is FQNEAQ. The CDR3 length is 15 residues. The CDR3 bases are TGTGCCAGCAGACCGGACAGGGGGAACGGACAGCCCCAGCATTTT. Its translation: CASRPDRGNGQPQHF.

The gene calls are TRBV9 and TRBJ1-4, with D possibly being TRBD1 (5 bases). Trimming took 0 bases from V and 6 from J, leaving 9 bases between them. This CDR3 spans 14 amino acids. The germline CDR1 and CDR2 sequences are SGDLS and YYNGEE. The CDR3 reads CASSVDMGHEKLFF. The DNA of the CDR3 is TGTGCCAGCAGCGTAGATATGGGGCATGAAAAACTGTTTTTT.

The rearrangement joins TRBV11-1 to TRBJ1-3; no clear D gene. Per germline, CDR1 SGHAT and CDR2 FQDESV (reference sequence). Deletions cut 2 bases from V and 0 bases from J, with 8 bases between. This CDR3 has 15 residues. The CDR3 sequence: CASSLFSFSGNTIYF. CDR3 coding DNA: TGTGCCAGCAGCTTATTCAGTTTCTCTGGAAACACCATATATTTT.

The J gene is TRBJ2-7, the V gene TRBV12-3 or TRBV12-4; the D gene is possibly TRBD1 (6 bases). V was pared by 7 bases and J by 5 bases, with 12 bases between. The CDR3 loop spans 12 amino acids. The CDR3, as DNA: TGTGCCAGCAACAGGGTAGGAGACGAGCAGTACTTC. It is translated as CASNRVGDEQYF.

CDR3 region: CASSQGRDEVYEQYF. CDR3 in DNA: TGTGCCAGCAGCCAAGGACGGGATGAGGTTTACGAGCAGTACTTC. This chain uses TRBV7-9 with TRBJ2-7; possibly TRBD2 for D (5 bases). The CDR3 sequence is 15 residues long. V shed 5 bases and J shed 4 bases, with 18 bases lying between them. Germline assignment: CDR1 SEHNR and CDR2 FQNEAQ (reference sequence).